This T cell receptor beta chain was obtained from a study of blood T cell repertoires in COVID-19. Study overall: Samples came from the United States, Italy and Spain, spanning acute and convalescent COVID-19. T cells, B-cell-depleted T cells, or PBMCs supplied cDNA or gDNA.

Per the original data handling: Reference gene primer amplification gave estimated nucleated cell counts. The repertoire was sequenced with immunoSEQ multiplex PCR; TCRdb's copy has only in-frame clones and lacks some. V and J calls and clone size are copied from that table; D and trimming were computed from the DNA. The table lists about 80,000 clones, 78% of them singletons. The sequence was obtained from a human donor in a cohort sampled during active COVID-19. Sequencing was done on a sample of peripheral blood.

The CDR3 DNA reads TGTGCCAGCAGTGAAGAAACTAGCGAAGAGACCCAGTACTTC. It specifies CASSEETSEETQYF. This chain links TRBV2 with TRBJ2-5; 7 bases align to TRBD2. This CDR3 spans 14 amino acids. Per the germline V gene, CDR1 is SNHLY and CDR2 is FYNNEI. The ends lost 1 base at V and 3 bases at J; junction bases unmatched: 2.